This T cell receptor beta chain was identified in a study of blood T cell repertoires in COVID-19. Here immunoSEQ multiplex PCR was the method, and the copy in TCRdb shows in-frame clones only, minus some. The profile covers fewer than 350,000 clones, with nearly 90% appearing a single time and just under 1% taken by the ten largest. The ends were cut back, 1 base at V and 8 bases at J, with 6 bases in the middle. The CDR3 covers 12 residues. The germline gives CDR1 LGHDT, CDR2 YNNKEL (reference sequence). Specimen: PBMCs or T cells enriched from blood (not recorded which). This TCR derives from a woman aged 30 to 39 who had recovered from COVID-19. This chain connects TRBV3-1 (or the pseudogene TRBV3-2) to TRBJ1-5, with D unclear. The CDR3 sequence is CASSQVGKPQHF. CDR3 nucleotide sequence: TGTGCCAGCAGCCAAGTCGGGAAGCCCCAGCATTTT.